This T cell receptor (beta chain) is drawn from a study of control samples from healthy donors and cancer patients. Measured with immunoSEQ multiplex PCR; TCRdb has only the in-frame clones, and not every one. The data contain about 98,000 clones, 92% of them singletons. Trimming cost V 2 bases and J 0 bases, with 8 bases left between them. The CDR3 spans 14 residues. Germline CDR1 reads MNHEY; CDR2 reads SVGAGI. The sample comprised blood. This clonotype was obtained from a woman between 18 and 29 years old in good health. V and J are TRBV6-5 and TRBJ2-7; either TRBD1 or TRBD2 may fit D (5 bases each). CDR3 sequence (DNA): TGTGCCAGCAGTTACGGGGACCTCTCCTACGAGCAGTACTTC. This sequence encodes CASSYGDLSYEQYF.